The present T cell receptor (beta chain) was sequenced within a study of cytomegalovirus exposure and HLA in healthy donors. The germline V gene has CDR1 MNHEY and CDR2 SMNVEV (reference sequence). With 2 bases removed from V and 3 bases from J, the gap between germline ends came to 16 bases. The CDR3 is made up of 16 amino acids. Profiled with immunoSEQ multiplex PCR; TCRdb holds only in-frame clones, not every one. The table records approximately 200,000 clones, around 90% of them present only once. This chain links TRBV27 with TRBJ1-1; TRBD1 might be the D (6 bases). Material for sequencing was PBMCs. The sequence was obtained from a woman between 18 and 30 years old in good health and CMV-seronegative. CDR3 nucleotides: TGTGCCAGCAGTTTAAGCAGGGGTGACCTGTACACTGAAGCTTTCTTT. It yields the protein CASSLSRGDLYTEAFF.